Listed below are T cell receptor beta chains from one sample, sequenced in a study of T-cell memory formation after mild COVID-19. TCRdb analysed the 5' RACE reads with MiXCR anew, one entry per CDR3 protein. Of hundreds of thousands of distinct CDR3 sequences detected, approximately 8.4% appear once; the ten largest clones hold roughly 23%. The sequenced material came from PBMCs or a T cell subset sorted from them (not recorded which). Receptors originate from a man younger than 30 who had mild COVID-19 (a few samples of this study predate the infection). Cell type and time point are not known. Each CDR3 is given with its conserved first and last residue. Fields, in order: J gene, V gene, CDR3 length, CDR3 protein.

J: TRBJ2-7; V: TRBV4-2; length: 16; CDR3: CASSQSPRDRYYEQYF
J: TRBJ1-2; V: TRBV5-5; length: 15; CDR3: CASSVNRNPNYGYTF
J: TRBJ2-1; V: TRBV10-3; length: 13; CDR3: CAIGQDPTHGQFF
J: TRBJ2-1; V: TRBV20-1; length: 16; CDR3: CSARGLAGGSYNEQFF
J: TRBJ1-1; V: TRBV5-1; length: 12; CDR3: CASSFIGTEAFF
J: TRBJ2-3; V: TRBV20-1; length: 14; CDR3: CSAQWGGGGNTQYF
J: TRBJ2-5; V: TRBV6-2/TRBV6-3; length: 14; CDR3: CASSYSPLKETQYF
J: TRBJ2-7; V: TRBV9; length: 15; CDR3: CASSVRSGVLNEQYF
J: TRBJ2-1; V: TRBV14; length: 15; CDR3: CASSHWTESYNEQFF
J: TRBJ2-5; V: TRBV12-3/TRBV12-4; length: 14; CDR3: CASSWRSGQETQYF
J: TRBJ2-1; V: TRBV6-5; length: 15; CDR3: CASSFGLAGLNEQFF
J: TRBJ2-5; V: TRBV10-3; length: 13; CDR3: CAIRDQAGETQYF
J: TRBJ1-1; V: TRBV6-2/TRBV6-3; length: 15; CDR3: CASSPRGQGDIRAFF
J: TRBJ1-1; V: TRBV5-8; length: 15; CDR3: CASSLTQGAPPKAFF
J: TRBJ2-7; V: TRBV10-3; length: 13; CDR3: CASGAVIAYEQYF
J: TRBJ2-3; V: TRBV10-3; length: 13; CDR3: CAIRAASTDTQYF
J: TRBJ2-1; V: TRBV7-2; length: 16; CDR3: CASSLRDGTVRNEQFF
J: TRBJ1-2; V: TRBV5-1; length: 14; CDR3: CASSPGGQSGGYTF
J: TRBJ1-6; V: TRBV12-3/TRBV12-4; length: 13; CDR3: CASTPGGARPLHF
J: TRBJ2-3; V: TRBV7-2; length: 14; CDR3: CASSASRLEDTQYF
J: TRBJ1-2; V: TRBV19; length: 14; CDR3: CASKTGSINYGYTF
J: TRBJ2-3; V: TRBV12-3/TRBV12-4; length: 14; CDR3: CASRRAGYTDTQYF
J: TRBJ1-4; V: TRBV6-5; length: 14; CDR3: CASRPGRVGEKLFF
J: TRBJ1-5; V: TRBV7-9; length: 15; CDR3: CASSPLGGQDQPQHF
J: TRBJ1-1; V: TRBV20-1; length: 15; CDR3: CSASESGGLNTEAFF
J: TRBJ1-5; V: TRBV7-9; length: 13; CDR3: CASTGGGDQPQHF
J: TRBJ1-1; V: TRBV30; length: 11; CDR3: CASKMNTEAFF
J: TRBJ2-7; V: TRBV5-4; length: 15; CDR3: CASSSVGGDSAEQYF
J: TRBJ2-2; V: TRBV9; length: 14; CDR3: CASMPGGFTGELFF
J: TRBJ2-6; V: TRBV5-4; length: 14; CDR3: CASSFVSGANVLTF
J: TRBJ2-3; V: TRBV5-1; length: 14; CDR3: CASSEGQITDTQYF
J: TRBJ2-1; V: TRBV11-2; length: 16; CDR3: CASSLDPGVSYNEQFF
J: TRBJ1-6; V: TRBV19; length: 12; CDR3: CASRAGAAPLHF
J: TRBJ2-5; V: TRBV24-1; length: 17; CDR3: CATSDLEALTYQETQYF
J: TRBJ2-6; V: TRBV4-3; length: 14; CDR3: CASSPRSGANVLTF
J: TRBJ1-5; V: TRBV11-2; length: 8; CDR3: CPGQLKHF
J: TRBJ2-1; V: TRBV4-1; length: 15; CDR3: CASSQAGTGPSEQFF
J: TRBJ2-1; V: TRBV7-2; length: 14; CDR3: CASSQRQGPVEQFF
J: TRBJ1-5; V: TRBV2; length: 14; CDR3: CASSDKEGNQPQHF
J: TRBJ2-3; V: TRBV4-2; length: 16; CDR3: CASRDGGGLLTDTQYF
J: TRBJ2-1; V: TRBV7-9; length: 12; CDR3: CASSLATPEQFF
J: TRBJ2-2; V: TRBV28; length: 16; CDR3: CASSLAGQGTTGELFF